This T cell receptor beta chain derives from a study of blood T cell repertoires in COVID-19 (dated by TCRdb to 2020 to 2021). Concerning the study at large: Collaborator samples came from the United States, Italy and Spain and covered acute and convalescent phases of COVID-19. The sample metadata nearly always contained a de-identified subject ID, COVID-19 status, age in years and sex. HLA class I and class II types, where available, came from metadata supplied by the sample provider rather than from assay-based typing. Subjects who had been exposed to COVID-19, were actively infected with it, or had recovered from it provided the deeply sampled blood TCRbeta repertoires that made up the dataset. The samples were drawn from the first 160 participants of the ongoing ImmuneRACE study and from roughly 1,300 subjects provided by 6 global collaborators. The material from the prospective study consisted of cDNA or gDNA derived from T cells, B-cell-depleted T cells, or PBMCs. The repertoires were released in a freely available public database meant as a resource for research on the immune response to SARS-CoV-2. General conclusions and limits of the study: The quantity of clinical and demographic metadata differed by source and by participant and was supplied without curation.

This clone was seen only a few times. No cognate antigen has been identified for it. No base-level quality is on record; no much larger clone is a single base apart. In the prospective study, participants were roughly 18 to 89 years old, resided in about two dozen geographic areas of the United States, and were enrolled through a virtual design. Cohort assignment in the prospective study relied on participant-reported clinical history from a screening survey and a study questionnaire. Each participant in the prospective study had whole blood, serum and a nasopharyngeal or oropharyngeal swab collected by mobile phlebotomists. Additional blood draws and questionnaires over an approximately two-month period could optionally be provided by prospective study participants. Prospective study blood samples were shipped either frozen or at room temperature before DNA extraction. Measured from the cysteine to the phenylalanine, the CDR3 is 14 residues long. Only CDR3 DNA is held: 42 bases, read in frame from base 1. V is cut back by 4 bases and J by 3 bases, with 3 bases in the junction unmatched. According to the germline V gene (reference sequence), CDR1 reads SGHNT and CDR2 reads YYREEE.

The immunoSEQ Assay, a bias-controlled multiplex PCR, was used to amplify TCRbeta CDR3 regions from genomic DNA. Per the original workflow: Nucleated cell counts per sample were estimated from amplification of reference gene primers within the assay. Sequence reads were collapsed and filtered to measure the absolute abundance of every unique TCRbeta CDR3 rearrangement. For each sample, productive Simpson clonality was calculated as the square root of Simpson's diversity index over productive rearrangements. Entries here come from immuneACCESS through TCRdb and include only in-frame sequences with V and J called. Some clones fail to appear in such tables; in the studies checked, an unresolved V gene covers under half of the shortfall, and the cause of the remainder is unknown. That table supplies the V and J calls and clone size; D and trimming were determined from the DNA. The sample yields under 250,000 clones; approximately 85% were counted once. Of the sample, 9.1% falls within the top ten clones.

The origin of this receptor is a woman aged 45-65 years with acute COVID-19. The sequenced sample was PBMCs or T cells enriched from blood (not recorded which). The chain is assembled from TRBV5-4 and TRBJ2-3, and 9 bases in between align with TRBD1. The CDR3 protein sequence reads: CASSDGQGTDTQYF. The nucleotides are TGTGCCAGCAGCGATGGACAGGGGACAGATACGCAGTATTTT.